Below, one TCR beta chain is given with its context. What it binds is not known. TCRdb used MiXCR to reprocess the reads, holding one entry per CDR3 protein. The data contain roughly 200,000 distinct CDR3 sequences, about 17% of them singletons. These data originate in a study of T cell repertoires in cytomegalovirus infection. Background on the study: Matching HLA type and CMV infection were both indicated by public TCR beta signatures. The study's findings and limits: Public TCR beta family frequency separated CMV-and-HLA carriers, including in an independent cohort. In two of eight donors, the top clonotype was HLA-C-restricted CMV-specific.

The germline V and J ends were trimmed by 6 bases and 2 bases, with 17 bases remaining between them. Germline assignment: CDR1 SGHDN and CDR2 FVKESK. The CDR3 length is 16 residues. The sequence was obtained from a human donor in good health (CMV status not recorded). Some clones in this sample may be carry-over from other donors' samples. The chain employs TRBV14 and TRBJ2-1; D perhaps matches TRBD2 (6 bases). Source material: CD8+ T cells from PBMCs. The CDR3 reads CASSVIGGEAYNEQFF. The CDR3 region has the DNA TGTGCCAGCAGTGTCATTGGCGGGGAGGCCTACAATGAGCAGTTCTTC.